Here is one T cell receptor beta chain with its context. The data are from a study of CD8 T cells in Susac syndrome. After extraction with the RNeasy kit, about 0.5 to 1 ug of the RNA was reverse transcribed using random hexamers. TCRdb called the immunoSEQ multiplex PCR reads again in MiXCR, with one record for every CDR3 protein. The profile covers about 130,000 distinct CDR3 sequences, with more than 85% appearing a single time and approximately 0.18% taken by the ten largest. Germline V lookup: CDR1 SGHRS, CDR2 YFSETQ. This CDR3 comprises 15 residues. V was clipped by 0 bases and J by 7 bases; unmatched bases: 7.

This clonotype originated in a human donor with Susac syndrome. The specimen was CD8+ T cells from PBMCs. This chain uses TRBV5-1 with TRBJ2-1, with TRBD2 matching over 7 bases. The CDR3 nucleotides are TGCGCCAGCAGCTTGGTGTGGGAGGGCGAAAATGAGCAGTTCTTC. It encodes CASSLVWEGENEQFF.